The 24 T cell receptor beta chains reported below all come from one sample, sequenced in a study of OX40 agonist ivuxolimab in advanced cancers. Library prep was done by the immunoSEQ multiplex PCR assay. TCRdb retrieved this table from immuneACCESS and kept in-frame rearrangements only. Not all clones are present; in checked studies, unresolved V genes account for under half, and no reason is known for the remainder. This sample holds 90,000 to 95,000 clones; around 87% were observed only once. The leading ten clones occupy about 4% of the sample. The specimen was CD4+ or CD8+ T cells sorted from blood, collected in a trial of the OX40 agonist ivuxolimab. These receptors all stem from an adult with an advanced solid tumor such as melanoma, head and neck, liver or kidney cancer.

J is TRBJ2-5 and V is TRBV7-9, with 7 bases identical to TRBD1. The CDR3 loop spans 14 amino acids. The germline V gene has CDR1 SEHNR and CDR2 FQNEAQ (reference sequence). Germline trimming cut 6 bases from V and 7 bases from J; bases unmatched to any gene: 11. The CDR3 DNA reads TGTGCCAGCAGTCCCGGGACAGCCCGGGGGACCCAGTACTTC. Translating gives CASSPGTARGTQYF.

This chain uses TRBV5-4 with TRBJ2-6; 7 nucleotides line up with TRBD1. Germline V CDR1 and CDR2: SGHNT, YYREEE (reference sequence). The V and J ends lost 4 bases and 2 bases, in that order; junction bases with no gene match: 6. The CDR3 is 16 residues long. CDR3 region: CASSPRQGPGANVLTF. Here the CDR3 DNA reads TGTGCCAGCAGCCCAAGACAGGGCCCTGGGGCCAACGTCCTGACTTTC.

J is TRBJ2-7 and V is TRBV21-1; no check of the table's D call, TRBD1, against the DNA was made. TRBV21-1 is a pseudogene locus. This CDR3 region has 15 residues. The CDR3 bases are TGTGCCAGCAGCAAAGCAACAGGGGAAAAATACGAGCAGTACGTC. Translating gives CASSKATGEKYEQYV.

The chain has TRBV5-1 and TRBJ2-1; 13 bases agree with TRBD2. The J segment lost 7 bases and the V segment lost 4 bases, leaving 2 bases of the junction unmatched. The CDR3 loop spans 14 amino acids. Germline V gene sequence: CDR1 SGHRS, CDR2 YFSETQ. The CDR3 loop is CASSPGLAGNEQFF. In nucleotides, the CDR3 is TGCGCCAGCAGCCCGGGACTAGCGGGAAATGAGCAGTTCTTC.

The V and J genes are TRBV10-3 and TRBJ1-4; D possibly corresponds to TRBD1 (5 bases). Germline V gene data show CDR1 as ENHRY and CDR2 as SYGVKD. V lost 3 bases, J lost 2 bases, and 7 bases lay in between. There are 14 residues in the CDR3. The CDR3 bases are TGTGCCATCAGTGAAAGGGGTACTAATGAAAAACTGTTTTTT. This sequence encodes CAISERGTNEKLFF.

This clone was detected only a few times. The V call is TRBV6-1, the J call TRBJ1-2; 7 nucleotides match TRBD1. CDR1 and CDR2 (germline): MNHNS, SASEGT. This CDR3 has 15 amino acids. The V segment lost 1 base and the J segment 8 bases; nucleotides outside the gene matches: 10. The CDR3, as DNA: TGTGCCAGCAGTGAAGGGCGAGGGGGCGCAGGAGGCTACACCTTC. Translation: CASSEGRGGAGGYTF.

The chain uses TRBV27 and TRBJ2-4, with a tentative D call TRBD2 (6 bases). V was trimmed by 3 bases and J by 0 bases, leaving 15 bases between them. This CDR3 has 17 residues. CDR1 MNHEY and CDR2 SMNVEV come from the germline V gene (reference sequence). The CDR3 region is CASSFLSAGLAKNIQYF. The CDR3 nucleotides read TGTGCCAGCAGTTTTCTTTCCGCGGGGCTAGCCAAAAACATTCAGTACTTC.

The chain employs TRBV9 and TRBJ2-5; D is ambiguous. The CDR3 contains 14 residues. Germline V gene data show CDR1 as SGDLS and CDR2 as YYNGEE. Trimming stripped 0 bases from V and 5 bases from J, with 11 bases between. CDR3 DNA: TGTGCCAGCAGCGTAGGTGGGGTTCTCGAGACCCAGTACTTC. This translates into CASSVGGVLETQYF.

This clone was observed once. CDR3 sequence reads: CASSLRWLEGRDGYTF. The CDR3 DNA reads TGTGCCAGCAGTTTAAGATGGTTGGAGGGTCGGGATGGCTACACCTTC. The V and J genes are TRBV27 and TRBJ1-2; D is unclear. The CDR3 has 16 amino acids. Germline values: CDR1 MNHEY, CDR2 SMNVEV (reference sequence). The ends were cut back, 2 bases at V and 6 bases at J, with 19 bases in the middle.

V usage is TRBV10-3 and J usage is TRBJ2-7, with TRBD1 as a possible D gene (6 bases). The CDR3 extends over 16 amino acids. V dropped 3 bases and J dropped 2 bases, with 17 bases sitting between them. The germline V gene encodes CDR1 ENHRY and CDR2 SYGVKD. The chain's CDR3 is CAISDPIGTSTYEQYF. Written as DNA, the CDR3 is TGTGCCATCAGTGACCCTATCGGGACAAGTACCTACGAGCAGTACTTC.

CDR3 sequence reads: CASSTRQGYEQYF. In DNA, the CDR3 is TGTGCCAGCAGCACCAGACAGGGCTACGAGCAGTACTTC. The genes are TRBV7-3 and TRBJ2-7, with TRBD1 matching over 7 bases. From germline, CDR1 is SGHTA and CDR2 FQGTGA. The V segment lost 5 bases and the J segment 3 bases; nucleotides outside the gene matches: 4. The CDR3 is 13 residues long.

The rearrangement links TRBV19 to TRBJ2-1; 11 bases line up with TRBD2. The V gene end was trimmed by 0 bases and the J gene end by 9 bases; junction bases not matched to a gene: 7. CDR1 is LNHDA, CDR2 SQIVND, per germline (reference sequence). The CDR3 is made up of 16 amino acids. The CDR3 spells CASSIDLTSGRGEQFF. The CDR3 nucleotides read TGTGCCAGTAGTATAGATCTCACTAGCGGGAGAGGTGAGCAGTTCTTC.

The V call is TRBV20-1, the J call TRBJ2-1, with D hard to call. Trimming removed 5 bases from V and 14 bases from J, with 16 bases in between. From germline, CDR1 is DFQATT and CDR2 SNEGSKA (reference sequence). The CDR3 is 11 residues long. CDR3 loop: CSAPKDPAKFF. CDR3 sequence (DNA): TGCAGTGCTCCTAAGGATCCCGCCAAGTTCTTC.

The J gene is TRBJ1-2, the V gene TRBV10-3; D ambiguous. The CDR3 covers 13 residues. V was shortened by 4 bases and J by 4 bases, with 10 bases between the two germline ends. Germline V gene sequence: CDR1 ENHRY, CDR2 SYGVKD. CDR3 bases: TGTGCCATCAGTGTTGAACGGGTCTATGGCTACACCTTC. Amino acid sequence: CAISVERVYGYTF.

This clone was observed a single time. The V and J genes are TRBV11-3 and TRBJ2-2; D not resolved. CDR3 length: 15 amino acids. V dropped 0 bases and J dropped 3 bases, with 8 bases sitting between them. Germline CDR1 and CDR2: SGHNT and YENEEA. The CDR3 protein is CASSLDPGYTGELFF. The CDR3 DNA follows: TGTGCCAGCAGCTTAGATCCGGGCTACACCGGGGAGCTGTTTTTT.

This chain uses TRBV4-1 with TRBJ1-5, with D unresolved. The V gene lost 1 base and the J gene lost 4 bases, with 11 bases spanning the gap. The CDR3 contains 15 residues. Germline V gene data show CDR1 as MGHRA and CDR2 as YSYEKL. The CDR3 bases are TGCGCCAGCAGCCAAGCCCACAGTACAAATCAGCCCCAGCATTTT. This translates into CASSQAHSTNQPQHF.

This clone has only one observation. The V and J genes are TRBV5-1 and TRBJ2-7, with TRBD2 as a possible D gene (6 bases). Germline CDR1 SGHRS, CDR2 YFSETQ. Trimming took 0 bases from V and 4 from J, leaving 11 bases between them. The CDR3 has 14 amino acids. Written as DNA, the CDR3 is TGCGCCAGCAGCTTGGGGGAGGAGGTATACGAGCAGTACTTC. This gives the protein CASSLGEEVYEQYF.

The CDR3 loop reads CASSVGGEISYNEQFF. CDR3 in DNA: TGTGCCAGCAGCGTAGGAGGGGAGATCTCCTACAATGAGCAGTTCTTC. The chain uses TRBV9 and TRBJ2-1, with D perhaps given as TRBD1 or TRBD2 (5 bases each). V lost 0 bases and J 0 bases, leaving 10 bases between the germline ends. CDR1 SGDLS and CDR2 YYNGEE come from the germline V gene. The CDR3 is 16 amino acids.

Only one count was recorded for this clone. V gene TRBV5-1 combines with J gene TRBJ1-3; no definite D call. CDR1 and CDR2 (germline): SGHRS, YFSETQ. V was pared by 2 bases and J by 3 bases, with 6 bases between. The CDR3 has 13 residues. The chain's CDR3 is CASSFRDGNTIYF. In DNA, the CDR3 is TGCGCCAGCAGCTTCCGAGATGGAAACACCATATATTTT.

V usage is TRBV6-1 and J usage is TRBJ1-3; D uncertain. This CDR3 comprises 11 residues. The V end lost 5 bases, the J end lost 4 bases, and 3 bases lay between the germline ends. Germline lookup yields CDR1 MNHNS and CDR2 SASEGT. The CDR3 coding sequence is TGTGCCAGCAGTCTGGGAAACACCATATATTTT. This encodes CASSLGNTIYF.

The rearrangement links TRBV19 to TRBJ1-1; D remains ambiguous. From germline, CDR1 is LNHDA and CDR2 SQIVND (reference sequence). This CDR3 is 14 amino acids long. V lost 4 bases, J lost 4 bases, and 13 bases lay in between. CDR3 sequence: CASSTQLGITEAFF. CDR3 nucleotides: TGTGCCAGTAGTACCCAGTTAGGGATCACTGAAGCTTTCTTT.

The V gene is TRBV11-2, the J gene TRBJ2-5, with 12 bases that match TRBD2. Germline lookup yields CDR1 SGHAT and CDR2 FQNNGV. This CDR3 contains 16 residues. The V segment lost 1 base and the J segment 5 bases; nucleotides outside the gene matches: 5. In nucleotides, the CDR3 is TGTGCCAGCAGCTTAGCTAGCGGGAGGGCCGGGGAGACCCAGTACTTC. Translation: CASSLASGRAGETQYF.

The chain carries TRBV11-2 and TRBJ2-7, with 8 nucleotides matching TRBD1. CDR1 and CDR2 from the germline V gene are SGHAT and FQNNGV. J was trimmed by 5 bases and V by 1 base; bases with no gene match: 7. CDR3 length: 15 amino acids. The CDR3 reads CASSLVVTGEHEQYF. CDR3 sequence (DNA): TGTGCCAGCAGCTTAGTGGTGACAGGGGAACACGAGCAGTACTTC. Full variable domain (missing parts from reference TRBV11-2 and TRBJ2-7): EAGVAQSPRYKIIEKRQSVAFWCNPISGHATLYWYQQILGQGPKLLIQFQNNGVVDDSQLPKDRFSAERLKGVDSTLKIQPAKLEDSAVYLCASSLVVTGEHEQYFGPGTRLTVT.

This clone was recorded only once. This chain joins TRBV30 and TRBJ2-3; a weak D match, TRBD2 (6 bases). Trimming removed 2 bases from V and 0 bases from J, with 9 bases in between. This CDR3 contains 14 residues. Germline loops: CDR1 GTSNPN, CDR2 SVGIG (reference sequence). CDR3: CAWSSGSSTDTQYF. The CDR3 DNA is TGTGCCTGGAGTTCCGGGAGCAGCACAGATACGCAGTATTTT.